This TCR beta chain was observed in a study of cytomegalovirus exposure and HLA in healthy donors. Study-level findings and limits: Cytomegalovirus status was reportedly diagnosed by the classifier with high sensitivity and specificity.

Clones were read by immunoSEQ multiplex PCR, and TCRdb kept only the in-frame ones, dropping some. This table holds about 350,000 clones, around 87% found once. Notes on this clone: The antigen is not known.

Per germline, CDR1 SGHRS and CDR2 YFSETQ. The CDR3 consists of 12 residues. Trimming removed 4 bases from V and 3 bases from J, with 8 bases in between. Sample: PBMCs. This receptor was taken from a woman in her 30s in good health and CMV-seropositive. V and J are TRBV5-1 and TRBJ2-7, with D unclear. CDR3 sequence (DNA): TGCGCCAGCAGCCCCCCCGACTACGAGCAGTACTTC. Its protein is CASSPPDYEQYF.